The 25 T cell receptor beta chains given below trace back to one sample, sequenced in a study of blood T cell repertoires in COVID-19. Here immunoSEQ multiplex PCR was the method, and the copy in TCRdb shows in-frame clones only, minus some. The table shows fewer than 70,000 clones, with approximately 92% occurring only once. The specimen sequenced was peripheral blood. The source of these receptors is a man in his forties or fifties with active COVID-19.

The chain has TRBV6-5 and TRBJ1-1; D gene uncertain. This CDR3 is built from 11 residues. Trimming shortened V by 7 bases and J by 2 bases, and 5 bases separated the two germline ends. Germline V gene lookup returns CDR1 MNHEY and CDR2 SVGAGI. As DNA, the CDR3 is TGTGCCAGCACAGGTAACACTGAAGCTTTCTTT. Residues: CASTGNTEAFF.

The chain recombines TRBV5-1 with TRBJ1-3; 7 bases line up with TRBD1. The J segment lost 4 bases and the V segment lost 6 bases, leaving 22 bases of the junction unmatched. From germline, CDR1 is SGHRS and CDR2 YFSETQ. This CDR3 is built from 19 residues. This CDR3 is CASTFTHLRQGWLGNTIYF. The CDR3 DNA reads TGCGCCAGCACCTTCACACACCTAAGACAGGGTTGGCTCGGAAACACCATATATTTT.

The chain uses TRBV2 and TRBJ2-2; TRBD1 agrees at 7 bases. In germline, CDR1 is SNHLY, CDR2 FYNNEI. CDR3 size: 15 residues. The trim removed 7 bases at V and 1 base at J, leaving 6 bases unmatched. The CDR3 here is CASKETGKNTGELFF. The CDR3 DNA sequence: TGTGCCAGCAAGGAGACAGGGAAGAACACCGGGGAGCTGTTTTTT.

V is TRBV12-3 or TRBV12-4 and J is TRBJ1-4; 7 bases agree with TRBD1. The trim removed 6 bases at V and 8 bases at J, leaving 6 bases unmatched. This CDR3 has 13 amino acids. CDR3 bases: TGTGCCAGCAGCGACAGGGTTCGGGAAAAACTGTTTTTT. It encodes CASSDRVREKLFF.

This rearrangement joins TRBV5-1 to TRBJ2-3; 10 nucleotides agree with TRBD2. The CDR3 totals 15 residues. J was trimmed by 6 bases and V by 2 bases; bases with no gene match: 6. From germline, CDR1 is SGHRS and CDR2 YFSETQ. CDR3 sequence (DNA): TGCGCCAGCAGCTTTAGCGGGGGGAGGGACGATACGCAGTATTTT. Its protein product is CASSFSGGRDDTQYF.

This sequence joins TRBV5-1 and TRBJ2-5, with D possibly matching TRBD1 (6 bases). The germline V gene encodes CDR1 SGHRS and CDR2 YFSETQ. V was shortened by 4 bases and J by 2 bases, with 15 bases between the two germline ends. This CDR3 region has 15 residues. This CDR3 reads CASSLTGTQQETQYF. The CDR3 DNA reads TGCGCCAGCAGCCTGACCGGGACACAACAAGAGACCCAGTACTTC.

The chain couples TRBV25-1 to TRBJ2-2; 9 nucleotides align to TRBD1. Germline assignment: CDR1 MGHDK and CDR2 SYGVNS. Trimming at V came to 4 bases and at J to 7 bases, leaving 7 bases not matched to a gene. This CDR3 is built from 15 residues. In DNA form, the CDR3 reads TGTGCCAGCAGTGGAGGACAGGGGAGCCTCGGGGAGCTGTTTTTT. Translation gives CASSGGQGSLGELFF.

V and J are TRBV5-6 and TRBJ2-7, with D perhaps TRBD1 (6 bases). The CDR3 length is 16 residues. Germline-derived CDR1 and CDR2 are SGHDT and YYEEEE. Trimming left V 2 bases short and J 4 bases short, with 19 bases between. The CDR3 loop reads CASSLRGGRMKYEQYF. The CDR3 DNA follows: TGTGCCAGCAGCTTAAGAGGGGGACGGATGAAGTACGAGCAGTACTTC.

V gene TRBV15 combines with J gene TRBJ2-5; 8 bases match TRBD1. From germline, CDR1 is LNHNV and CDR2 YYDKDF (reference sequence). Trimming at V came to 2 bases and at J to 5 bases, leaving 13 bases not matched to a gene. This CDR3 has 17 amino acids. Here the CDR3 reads CATSRRLQGAPGETQYF. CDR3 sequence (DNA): TGTGCCACCAGCAGACGACTGCAGGGGGCGCCGGGGGAGACCCAGTACTTC. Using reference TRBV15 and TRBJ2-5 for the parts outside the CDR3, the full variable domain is DAMVIQNPRYQVTQFGKPVTLSCSQTLNHNVMYWYQQKSSQAPKLLFHYYDKDFNNEADTPDNFQSRRPNTSFCFLDIRSPGLGDTAMYLCATSRRLQGAPGETQYFGPGTRLLVL.

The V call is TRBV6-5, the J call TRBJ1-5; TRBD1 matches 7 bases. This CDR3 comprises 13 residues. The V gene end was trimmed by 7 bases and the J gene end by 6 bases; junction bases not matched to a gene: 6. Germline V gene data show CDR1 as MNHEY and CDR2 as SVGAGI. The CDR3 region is CASKGAGLQPQHF. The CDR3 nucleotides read TGTGCCAGCAAGGGGGCGGGGCTTCAGCCCCAGCATTTT.

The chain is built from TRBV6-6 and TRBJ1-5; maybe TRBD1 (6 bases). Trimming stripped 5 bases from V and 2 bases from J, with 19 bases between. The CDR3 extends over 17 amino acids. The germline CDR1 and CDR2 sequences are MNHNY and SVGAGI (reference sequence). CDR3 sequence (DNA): TGTGCCAGCAGTCCGCAGGACAGAGCGTGGCGCAATCAGCCCCAGCATTTT. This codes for CASSPQDRAWRNQPQHF.

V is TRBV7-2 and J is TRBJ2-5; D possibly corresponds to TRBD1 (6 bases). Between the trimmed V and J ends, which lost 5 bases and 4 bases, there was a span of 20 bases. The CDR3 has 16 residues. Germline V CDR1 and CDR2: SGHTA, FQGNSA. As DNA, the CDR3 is TGTGCCAGCAGCCCCCGAGGTTCACCCAGGGGAGAGACCCAGTACTTC. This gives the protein CASSPRGSPRGETQYF.

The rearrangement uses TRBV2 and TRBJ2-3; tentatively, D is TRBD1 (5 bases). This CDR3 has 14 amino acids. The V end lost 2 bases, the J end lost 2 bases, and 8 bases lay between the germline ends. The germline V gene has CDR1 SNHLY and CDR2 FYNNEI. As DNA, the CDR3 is TGTGCCAGCAGTGAAAGGACATACACAGATACGCAGTATTTT. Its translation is CASSERTYTDTQYF. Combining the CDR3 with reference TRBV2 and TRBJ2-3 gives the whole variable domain EPEVTQTPSHQVTQMGQEVILRCVPISNHLYFYWYRQILGQKVEFLVSFYNNEISEKSEIFDDQFSVERPDGSNFTLKIRSTKLEDSAMYFCASSERTYTDTQYFGPGTRLTVL.

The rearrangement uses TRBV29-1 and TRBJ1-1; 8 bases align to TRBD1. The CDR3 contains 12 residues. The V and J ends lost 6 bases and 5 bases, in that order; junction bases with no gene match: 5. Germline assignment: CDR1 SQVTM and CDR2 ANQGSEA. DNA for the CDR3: TGCAGCGTGCAGGGGGCGAGGACTGAAGCTTTCTTT. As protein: CSVQGARTEAFF.

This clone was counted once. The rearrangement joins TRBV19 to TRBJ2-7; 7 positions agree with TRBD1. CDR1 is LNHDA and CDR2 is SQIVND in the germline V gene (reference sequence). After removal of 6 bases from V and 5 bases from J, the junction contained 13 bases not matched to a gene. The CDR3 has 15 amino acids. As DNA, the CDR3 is TGTGCCAGTAGGCGACTTGACAGGGAGAATGACGAGCAGTACTTC. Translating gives CASRRLDRENDEQYF.

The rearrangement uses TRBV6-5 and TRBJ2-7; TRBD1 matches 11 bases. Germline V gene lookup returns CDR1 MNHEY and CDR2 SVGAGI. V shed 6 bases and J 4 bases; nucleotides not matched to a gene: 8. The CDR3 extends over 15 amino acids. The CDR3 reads CASSLSGQGGYEQYF. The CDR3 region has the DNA TGTGCCAGCAGCCTCTCGGGACAGGGGGGGTACGAGCAGTACTTC.

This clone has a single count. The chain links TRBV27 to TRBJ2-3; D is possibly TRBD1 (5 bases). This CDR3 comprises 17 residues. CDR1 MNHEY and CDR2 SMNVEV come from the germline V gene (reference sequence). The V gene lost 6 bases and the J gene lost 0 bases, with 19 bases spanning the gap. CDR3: CASSPTFLTASTDTQYF. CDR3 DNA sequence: TGTGCCAGCAGCCCTACTTTCTTGACAGCTAGCACAGATACGCAGTATTTT.

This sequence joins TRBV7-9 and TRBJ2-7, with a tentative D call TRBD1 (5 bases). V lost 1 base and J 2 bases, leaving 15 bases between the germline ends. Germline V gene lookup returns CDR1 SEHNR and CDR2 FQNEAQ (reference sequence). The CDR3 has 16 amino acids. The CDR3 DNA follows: TGTGCCAGCAGCTTAGTAGCAGGTCAAGGGGCCTACGAGCAGTACTTC. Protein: CASSLVAGQGAYEQYF.

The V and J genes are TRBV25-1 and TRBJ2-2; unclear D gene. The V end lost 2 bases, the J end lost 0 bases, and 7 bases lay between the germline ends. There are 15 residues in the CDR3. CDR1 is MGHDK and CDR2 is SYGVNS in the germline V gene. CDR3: CASSEAGANTGELFF. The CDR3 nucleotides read TGTGCCAGCAGTGAAGCAGGCGCGAACACCGGGGAGCTGTTTTTT.

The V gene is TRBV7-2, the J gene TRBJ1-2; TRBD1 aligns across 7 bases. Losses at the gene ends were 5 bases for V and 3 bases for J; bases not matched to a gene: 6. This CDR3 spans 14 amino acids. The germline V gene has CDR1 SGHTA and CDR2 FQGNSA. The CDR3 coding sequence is TGTGCCAGCAGCCCAGCAGGGGGATACTATGGCTACACCTTC. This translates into CASSPAGGYYGYTF. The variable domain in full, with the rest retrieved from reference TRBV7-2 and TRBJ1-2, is GAGVSQSPSNKVTEKGKDVELRCDPISGHTALYWYRQSLGQGLEFLIYFQGNSAPDKSGLPSDRFSAERTGGSVSTLTIQRTQQEDSAVYLCASSPAGGYYGYTFGSGTRLTVV.

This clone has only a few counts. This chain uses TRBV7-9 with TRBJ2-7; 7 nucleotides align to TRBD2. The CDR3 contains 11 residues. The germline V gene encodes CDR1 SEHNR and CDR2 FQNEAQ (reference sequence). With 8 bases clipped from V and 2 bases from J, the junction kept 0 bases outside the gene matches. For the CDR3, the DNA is TGTGCCAGCGGGGGGGCCTACGAGCAGTACTTC. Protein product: CASGGAYEQYF.

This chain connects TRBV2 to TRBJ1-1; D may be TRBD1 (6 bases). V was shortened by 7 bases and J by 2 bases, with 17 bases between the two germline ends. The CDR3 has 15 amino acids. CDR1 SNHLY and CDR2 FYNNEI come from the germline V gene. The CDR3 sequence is CASTEQGRANTEAFF. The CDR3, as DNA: TGTGCCAGCACCGAACAGGGCAGGGCTAACACTGAAGCTTTCTTT. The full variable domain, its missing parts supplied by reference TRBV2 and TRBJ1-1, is EPEVTQTPSHQVTQMGQEVILRCVPISNHLYFYWYRQILGQKVEFLVSFYNNEISEKSEIFDDQFSVERPDGSNFTLKIRSTKLEDSAMYFCASTEQGRANTEAFFGQGTRLTVV.

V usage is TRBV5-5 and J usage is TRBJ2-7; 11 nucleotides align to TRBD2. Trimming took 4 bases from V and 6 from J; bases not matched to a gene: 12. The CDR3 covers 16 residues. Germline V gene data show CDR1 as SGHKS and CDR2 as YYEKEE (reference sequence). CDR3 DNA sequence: TGTGCCAGCAGCCCCCAGGGGGTAGCGGGGGGGCGCGAGCAGTACTTC. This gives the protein CASSPQGVAGGREQYF. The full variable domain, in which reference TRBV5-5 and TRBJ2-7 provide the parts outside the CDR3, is DAGVTQSPTHLIKTRGQQVTLRCSPISGHKSVSWYQQVLGQGPQFIFQYYEKEERGRGNFPDRFSARQFPNYSSELNVNALLLGDSALYLCASSPQGVAGGREQYFGPGTRLTVT.

The CDR3 DNA is TGTGCCAGCAGCATGCGGGGGGGACGCACAGATACGCAGTATTTT. It translates to CASSMRGGRTDTQYF. This chain links TRBV7-2 with TRBJ2-3; 9 positions agree with TRBD2. The J segment lost 1 base and the V segment lost 5 bases, leaving 4 bases of the junction unmatched. The CDR3 consists of 15 residues. Germline CDR1 reads SGHTA; CDR2 reads FQGNSA.

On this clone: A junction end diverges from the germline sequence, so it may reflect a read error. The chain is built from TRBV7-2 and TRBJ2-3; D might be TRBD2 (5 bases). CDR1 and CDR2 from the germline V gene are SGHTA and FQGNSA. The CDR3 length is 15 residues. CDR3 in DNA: TGTGCCAGCAGCTCCTGGACTGGACGAACAGATGCGCAGTATTTT. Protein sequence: CASSSWTGRTDAQYF.